This TCR beta chain was found in a study of T-cell memory formation after mild COVID-19. In the study overall: TCR clusters largely stayed donor specific. Study-level points and caveats: The second-wave clones peaking on day 37 were not confirmed as SARS-CoV-2-specific. Shrinking CD4+ clones were chiefly CM and EM; CD8+ ones were chiefly EMRA.

TCRdb reanalysed the 5' RACE reads using MiXCR and keeps one entry per CDR3 protein. The table lists 130,000 to 150,000 distinct CDR3 sequences, around 5.8% of them singletons. The CDR3 has 15 amino acids. CDR1 and CDR2 (germline): MNHEY, SVGEGT. Trimming left V 1 base short and J 0 bases short, with 10 bases between. Notes on this clonotype: Its antigen is undetermined.

The chain joins TRBV6-2 or TRBV6-3 to TRBJ2-7; D is unclear. The sequencing sample was made of PBMCs or a T cell subset sorted from them (not recorded which). The receptor's source is an adult woman who had mild COVID-19 (a few samples of this study predate the infection). Cell type and time point are not known. CDR3 amino acids: CASSYFHTSSYEQYF. Here the CDR3 DNA reads TGTGCCAGCAGTTACTTCCACACGAGCTCCTACGAGCAGTACTTC.